The clone carrying this TCR beta chain is a singleton in its sample. The target antigen is unknown. The data were taken from a study of PD-1 blockade in classical Hodgkin lymphoma. The time point: cycle 4 day 1 (C4D1), after five to seven weeks of nivolumab. Every patient experienced relapse after autologous stem cell transplantation, and brentuximab vedotin exposure varied. Using magnetic negative selection, the CD4+ T cells were separated out of thawed PBMCs. Best responses fell into complete response, partial response or progressive disease. Sequencing was performed with immunoSEQ multiplex PCR; in TCRdb, only in-frame clones are kept and a portion is missing. This sample has some 30,000 clones, with about 94% found just once. Findings and caveats of the study: Complete responders possessed baseline diversity comparable to newly diagnosed patients. Healthy donors reportedly exceeded newly diagnosed patients in baseline TCR diversity.

Trimming took off 4 bases at V and 0 bases at J, with 13 bases between the two ends. The CDR3 has 16 amino acids. Germline assignment: CDR1 MNHEY and CDR2 SMNVEV (reference sequence). The chain carries TRBV27 and TRBJ1-5; TRBD1 is a possible D gene (6 bases). This clonotype was sampled from a human donor with classical Hodgkin lymphoma. This specimen was CD4+ T cells from blood, taken before the fourth cycle of nivolumab. This chain's CDR3 is CASSSLQGHSNQPQHF. The CDR3 DNA reads TGTGCCAGCAGTTCCTTACAGGGACATAGCAATCAGCCCCAGCATTTT.